This TCR beta chain came from a study of cytomegalovirus exposure and HLA in healthy donors. Study results and limitations: Among immune exposure information, only CMV serostatus was available.

A remark on this clone: Antigen: not known.

Germline V gene data show CDR1 as GTSNPN and CDR2 as SVGIG (reference sequence). The CDR3 totals 12 residues. V was shortened by 3 bases and J by 6 bases, with 9 bases between the two germline ends. PCR employed 60 Vbeta and 13 Jbeta primers. Clones were read by immunoSEQ multiplex PCR, and TCRdb kept only the in-frame ones, dropping some. In the table there are over 150,000 clones, about four fifths of which are singletons. This TCR came from a young man in good health and CMV-seronegative. This rearrangement joins TRBV30 to TRBJ1-5, with D maybe TRBD1 (5 bases). Sequenced sample: PBMCs. CDR3 in amino acids: CAWRRGGQPQHF. CDR3 coding DNA: TGTGCCTGGAGAAGGGGTGGTCAGCCCCAGCATTTT.